What follows are 31 T cell receptor beta chains derived from one specimen sequenced in a study of response to subunit inactivated influenza vaccine. TCRdb called the RT-PCR reads again in MiXCR, with one record for every CDR3 protein. Seen here are about 830,000 distinct CDR3 sequences, about a fifth observed once, and the top ten hold 11%. Here the sequenced sample was PBMCs from blood, taken roughly 5 days after vaccination. These receptors came from a man aged 50 or older who received an inactivated influenza vaccine.

The chain combines TRBV5-1 with TRBJ2-1; 11 bases match TRBD2. Germline trimming cut 2 bases from V and 4 bases from J; bases unmatched to any gene: 2. CDR3 length equals 15 residues. The germline CDR1 and CDR2 sequences are SGHRS and YFSETQ. CDR3 amino acids: CASSFSGREYNEQFF. The CDR3 nucleotides read TGCGCCAGCAGCTTTAGCGGGAGGGAATACAATGAGCAGTTCTTC.

The V and J genes are TRBV28 and TRBJ1-5; D is ambiguous. Germline V lookup: CDR1 MDHEN, CDR2 SYDVKM. The CDR3 sequence is 13 residues long. Between the trimmed V and J ends, which lost 4 bases and 6 bases, there was a span of 10 bases. The chain's CDR3 is CASSSTPPQPQHF. The CDR3 DNA is TGTGCCAGCAGTTCTACTCCGCCTCAGCCCCAGCATTTT.

This clonotype has at least ten counts. The chain employs TRBV5-6 and TRBJ2-1; 9 positions match TRBD2. Germline V gives CDR1 SGHDT, CDR2 YYEEEE. The CDR3 contains 17 residues. The junction had 13 bases not matched to a gene; V was cut back by 4 bases and J by 5 bases. The CDR3 sequence: CASSPTPFAGGDNEQFF. CDR3 in DNA: TGTGCCAGCAGCCCCACACCCTTCGCGGGAGGGGACAATGAGCAGTTCTTC.

This clonotype showed up just a few times. CDR3 DNA sequence: TGCAGTGCTAGACAGGGGGCGAACGAGCAGTACTTC. This sequence encodes CSARQGANEQYF. The rearrangement joins TRBV20-1 to TRBJ2-7; 8 nucleotides line up with TRBD1. V shed 2 bases and J 5 bases; nucleotides not matched to a gene: 2. Germline-derived CDR1 and CDR2 are DFQATT and SNEGSKA (reference sequence). The CDR3 loop spans 12 amino acids.

This clonotype appeared a few times. This sequence joins TRBV10-3 and TRBJ2-3; 8 nucleotides align to TRBD2. J gave up 5 bases and V 4 bases, and 8 bases lay outside the gene matches. The CDR3 loop spans 15 amino acids. Germline V gene lookup returns CDR1 ENHRY and CDR2 SYGVKD. As DNA, the CDR3 is TGTGCCATCAGTGCAGCGGGGGCCCGCATAGATACGCAGTATTTT. Translation gives CAISAAGARIDTQYF.

The V gene is TRBV4-3, the J gene TRBJ2-7, with a possible D match to TRBD1 (6 bases). With 4 bases removed from V and 2 bases from J, the gap between germline ends came to 12 bases. CDR3 length: 14 residues. CDR1 and CDR2 from the germline V gene are LGHNA and YSLEER. The CDR3 loop is CASSLETGTYEQYF. The CDR3 nucleotides are TGCGCCAGCAGCCTAGAGACAGGCACCTACGAGCAGTACTTC.

The chain joins TRBV7-9 to TRBJ2-5; 8 positions match TRBD2. In germline, CDR1 is SEHNR, CDR2 FQNEAQ (reference sequence). The CDR3 has 17 amino acids. The J segment lost 5 bases and the V segment lost 0 bases, leaving 11 bases of the junction unmatched. The CDR3 DNA is TGTGCCAGCAGCTTAGCGCTGGAGCGGGGGTTCTGGGAGACCCAGTACTTC. Amino acids: CASSLALERGFWETQYF.

The V and J genes are TRBV27 and TRBJ2-3; D unclear. The CDR3 extends over 13 amino acids. Trimming removed 0 bases from V and 10 bases from J, with 11 bases in between. Germline values: CDR1 MNHEY, CDR2 SMNVEV (reference sequence). CDR3 region: CASSLSSFSPQYF. Here the CDR3 DNA reads TGTGCCAGCAGTTTATCTTCTTTTAGCCCGCAGTATTTT.

This clonotype was observed a few times. This rearrangement joins TRBV19 to TRBJ2-7; TRBD2 matches 13 bases. The CDR3 length is 13 residues. With V trimmed by 5 bases and J by 11 bases, 6 bases remained unmatched. Germline V gene lookup returns CDR1 LNHDA and CDR2 SQIVND (reference sequence). The CDR3 nucleotides are TGTGCCAGTAGTGAGGGACTAGCGGGATCTAAGTACTTC. Its translation: CASSEGLAGSKYF.

Concerning this clonotype itself: One junction end does not reproduce the germline sequence, and a read error may be involved. V and J are TRBV20-1 and TRBJ2-1; 9 bases map to TRBD2. The CDR3 runs to 11 residues. The V gene's germline CDR1 is DFQATT and CDR2 SNEGSKA (reference sequence). CDR3 in amino acids: CSASLREGHIF. The CDR3 nucleotides are TGCAGTGCTAGTTTGCGGGAGGGCCACATCTTC.

The chain carries TRBV20-1 and TRBJ2-7; 11 positions match TRBD2. The length of the CDR3 is 14 residues. CDR1 is DFQATT and CDR2 is SNEGSKA in the germline V gene (reference sequence). The trim removed 3 bases at V and 3 bases at J, leaving 4 bases unmatched. The CDR3 sequence: CSARLGTSGYEQYF. In DNA form, the CDR3 reads TGCAGTGCTAGGCTCGGGACTAGCGGCTACGAGCAGTACTTC.

This sequence joins TRBV29-1 and TRBJ2-1, with D hard to call. V lost 3 bases and J lost 1, with 7 bases in between. The germline gives CDR1 SQVTM, CDR2 ANQGSEA. The CDR3 is 13 amino acids. CDR3 residues: CSVEVVSYNEQFF. The CDR3 bases are TGCAGCGTTGAGGTAGTTTCCTACAATGAGCAGTTCTTC.

The chain has TRBV12-3 or TRBV12-4 and TRBJ1-5, with D uncertain. The CDR3 length is 15 residues. Trimming pared 6 bases from V and 0 bases from J, leaving 12 bases between. CDR3 region: CASSHTKHSNQPQHF. The CDR3 coding sequence is TGTGCCAGCAGCCACACAAAACATAGCAATCAGCCCCAGCATTTT.

This clonotype was detected only a few times. The V gene is TRBV5-1, the J gene TRBJ1-1; 8 nucleotides align to TRBD1. There are 16 residues in the CDR3. The junction had 12 bases not matched to a gene; V was cut back by 4 bases and J by 4 bases. CDR1 SGHRS and CDR2 YFSETQ come from the germline V gene. The CDR3 coding sequence is TGCGCCAGCAGCGGAGGACAGGGTGGACGAACCACTGAAGCTTTCTTT. Translating gives CASSGGQGGRTTEAFF.

The chain recombines TRBV2 with TRBJ2-4; TRBD1 agrees at 11 bases. The CDR3 covers 14 residues. Per the germline V gene, CDR1 is SNHLY and CDR2 is FYNNEI. The CDR3 protein is CALGQGANQNIQYF. CDR3 sequence (DNA): TGTGCTCTCGGACAGGGGGCGAACCAAAACATTCAGTACTTC.

This clonotype was counted a few times. This rearrangement joins TRBV10-2 to TRBJ2-7, with 8 bases that match TRBD1. With 6 bases clipped from V and 2 bases from J, the junction kept 12 bases outside the gene matches. Germline-derived CDR1 and CDR2 are WSHSY and SAAADI. The length of the CDR3 is 16 residues. The CDR3 reads CASSTRMGQATYEQYF. The CDR3 nucleotides are TGCGCCAGCAGCACCCGCATGGGACAGGCGACCTACGAGCAGTACTTC.

This clonotype was seen only a few times. V is TRBV7-6 and J is TRBJ1-1; maybe TRBD1 (5 bases). The CDR3 extends over 15 amino acids. Germline CDR1 SGHVS, CDR2 FNYEAQ. V was clipped by 7 bases and J by 0 bases, with 15 bases between them. CDR3 coding DNA: TGTGCCAGCACCCCGCGGGACGGAATGAACACTGAAGCTTTCTTT. It yields the protein CASTPRDGMNTEAFF.

This clonotype was detected only a few times. The chain joins TRBV11-2 to TRBJ2-1; D possibly corresponds to TRBD1 (6 bases). Trimming left V 1 base short and J 4 bases short, with 26 bases between. CDR1 SGHAT and CDR2 FQNNGV come from the germline V gene. The CDR3 consists of 20 residues. The chain's CDR3 is CASSLGGGPGPSTQYNEQFF. In DNA form, the CDR3 reads TGTGCCAGCAGCTTAGGTGGGGGCCCGGGCCCGTCAACCCAGTACAATGAGCAGTTCTTC.

This chain uses TRBV5-5 with TRBJ2-4; D remains unclear. Germline V gives CDR1 SGHKS, CDR2 YYEKEE (reference sequence). Trimming removed 1 base from V and 0 bases from J, with 11 bases in between. The CDR3 runs 16 residues. The CDR3 DNA reads TGTGCCAGCAGCTTGTTCCCCCCCCTAGCCAAAAACATTCAGTACTTC. Its translation is CASSLFPPLAKNIQYF.

This clonotype was found a few times. The chain recombines TRBV29-1 with TRBJ2-1; 7 positions match TRBD1. This CDR3 is built from 16 residues. Germline V gene data show CDR1 as SQVTM and CDR2 as ANQGSEA. J was trimmed by 3 bases and V by 7 bases; bases with no gene match: 15. Written as DNA, the CDR3 is TGCAGCGCCTACACTGCGGACAGGACCAACTACAATGAGCAGTTCTTC. It yields the protein CSAYTADRTNYNEQFF.

CDR3 bases: TGTGCCAGCAGTACCCCCCCGTCGGAGGAGCAGTTCTTC. Translated, it gives CASSTPPSEEQFF. V usage is TRBV6-1 and J usage is TRBJ2-1; D uncertain. V shed 5 bases and J shed 10 bases, with 15 bases lying between them. Germline CDR1 is MNHNS and CDR2 is SASEGT. The CDR3 spans 13 residues.

The V and J genes are TRBV2 and TRBJ1-5; no clear D gene. The CDR3 runs 19 residues. Trimming left V 0 bases short and J 1 base short, with 19 bases between. Germline V gene sequence: CDR1 SNHLY, CDR2 FYNNEI. Here the CDR3 reads CASSEASMGIFISNQPQHF. Here the CDR3 DNA reads TGTGCCAGCAGTGAAGCGTCTATGGGAATTTTCATAAGCAATCAGCCCCAGCATTTT.

This clonotype was found a few times. The chain has TRBV6-5 and TRBJ2-1, with 7 bases matching TRBD2. There are 15 residues in the CDR3. Germline lookup yields CDR1 MNHEY and CDR2 SVGAGI. Losses at the gene ends were 3 bases for V and 1 base for J; bases not matched to a gene: 3. The CDR3 DNA sequence: TGTGCCAGCAGTTATAAGCGGGGTTCCTACAATGAGCAGTTCTTC. Translation: CASSYKRGSYNEQFF.

In its sample, this clonotype was seen a few times. V gene TRBV20-1 combines with J gene TRBJ2-3, with 12 positions matching TRBD2. This CDR3 has 15 amino acids. CDR1 and CDR2 from the germline V gene are DFQATT and SNEGSKA (reference sequence). Germline trimming cut 6 bases from V and 5 bases from J; bases unmatched to any gene: 9. CDR3 DNA sequence: TGCAGTGCCTCTTCTAGCGGGGGGGCCCGAGATACGCAGTATTTT. This codes for CSASSSGGARDTQYF.

In this sample, this clonotype turned up a few times. The V gene is TRBV6-5, the J gene TRBJ2-1, with unresolved D. Trimming removed 0 bases from V and 1 base from J, with 7 bases in between. The CDR3 is made up of 15 amino acids. The germline CDR1 and CDR2 sequences are MNHEY and SVGAGI. DNA for the CDR3: TGTGCCAGCAGTTACTCAGGCAGGTCCTACAATGAGCAGTTCTTC. It yields the protein CASSYSGRSYNEQFF.

In its sample, this clonotype was seen many times. The gene calls are TRBV29-1 and TRBJ2-3; 10 nucleotides agree with TRBD2. There are 16 residues in the CDR3. Germline V gives CDR1 SQVTM, CDR2 ANQGSEA. V was clipped by 2 bases and J by 5 bases; unmatched bases: 10. The CDR3 DNA is TGCAGCGTTGAACGGGCTAGCGGGAGTCAAGGAGATACGCAGTATTTT. This sequence encodes CSVERASGSQGDTQYF.

This clonotype was seen only a few times. V and J are TRBV5-5 and TRBJ2-1, with 9 bases that match TRBD2. The CDR3 has 17 amino acids. Germline CDR1 reads SGHKS; CDR2 reads YYEKEE (reference sequence). V gave up 0 bases and J gave up 5 bases; unmatched junction bases: 9. The CDR3 spells CASSLGSWTSVDNEQFF. The CDR3 nucleotides read TGTGCCAGCAGCTTGGGGTCCTGGACTAGCGTAGACAATGAGCAGTTCTTC.

This chain uses TRBV4-3 with TRBJ2-1; TRBD2 matches at 10 bases. The junction had 5 bases not matched to a gene; V was cut back by 3 bases and J by 3 bases. This CDR3 comprises 16 residues. CDR1 and CDR2 from the germline V gene are LGHNA and YSLEER. In DNA form, the CDR3 reads TGCGCCAGCAGCCACAGCGGGAGGGCCTTCTACAATGAGCAGTTCTTC. It translates to CASSHSGRAFYNEQFF.

This clonotype was counted many times. This chain uses TRBV29-1 with TRBJ1-1; 9 bases fit TRBD1. The V and J ends lost 6 bases and 3 bases, in that order; junction bases with no gene match: 5. In germline, CDR1 is SQVTM, CDR2 ANQGSEA. This CDR3 region has 13 residues. The CDR3 DNA sequence: TGCAGCGTATCGGGACAGGGCTACACTGAAGCTTTCTTT. It is translated as CSVSGQGYTEAFF.

This clonotype was recorded a few times. The V and J genes are TRBV6-6 and TRBJ1-2; D gene unclear. Germline CDR1 reads MNHNY; CDR2 reads SVGAGI (reference sequence). Trimming took 3 bases from V and 8 from J, leaving 10 bases between them. The length of the CDR3 is 12 residues. CDR3 DNA: TGTGCCAGCAGTTATGGTCGGGAAGGCTACACCTTC. This sequence encodes CASSYGREGYTF.

J is TRBJ2-2 and V is TRBV21-1; TRBD2 is the table's D call and was not checked against the DNA. TRBV21-1 is given as a pseudogene. There are 17 residues in the CDR3. The CDR3 spells CASSKFSSGANTGELFF. CDR3 coding DNA: TGTGCCAGCAGCAAATTCTCTAGCGGCGCGAACACCGGGGAGCTGTTTTTT.